The present T cell receptor beta chain was sequenced within a study of blood T cell repertoires in COVID-19. About the study: Acute-phase and convalescent COVID-19 samples originated in the United States, Italy and Spain. Sample material is recorded as cDNA or gDNA derived from T cells, B-cell-depleted T cells, or PBMCs.

Original processing methods: Amplification from reference gene primers served as the basis for estimated nucleated cell counts. Profiled with immunoSEQ multiplex PCR; TCRdb holds only in-frame clones, not every one. The V and J calls and clone size are taken from that table; D and trimming were inferred from the DNA. Altogether just under 150,000 clones are present, about nine tenths being singletons, with the ten largest covering nearly 0.95%. The CDR3 is 12 amino acids. Per the germline V gene, CDR1 is MNHEY and CDR2 is SVGAGI. The ends were cut back, 5 bases at V and 9 bases at J, with 13 bases in the middle.

Sequencing was performed on peripheral blood. This chain connects TRBV6-5 to TRBJ1-2; a weak D match, TRBD1 (6 bases). The receptor comes from a woman between 45 and 65 years old with acute or convalescent COVID-19. CDR3 in DNA: TGTGCCAGCAGTAAGGGGGGGGCTAGCTACACCTTC. This gives the protein CASSKGGASYTF.